This paragraph reports one T cell receptor beta chain. The data stem from a study of blood T cell repertoires in COVID-19. The assay was immunoSEQ multiplex PCR, and TCRdb's table has in-frame clones only and misses some. The sample lists approximately 200,000 clones; more than 70% were seen once. The trim removed 3 bases at V and 3 bases at J, leaving 7 bases unmatched. The CDR3 spans 18 residues. Germline-derived CDR1 and CDR2 are SGHTS and YDEGEE. The origin of this receptor is a woman aged 55-70 years with acute or convalescent COVID-19. Sequencing was carried out using peripheral blood. The chain has TRBV5-8 and TRBJ2-3; 16 positions match TRBD2. The CDR3 nucleotides read TGTGCCAGCAGCTGGGGACTAGCGGGAGGGCCATGGACAGATACGCAGTATTTT. Protein product: CASSWGLAGGPWTDTQYF.